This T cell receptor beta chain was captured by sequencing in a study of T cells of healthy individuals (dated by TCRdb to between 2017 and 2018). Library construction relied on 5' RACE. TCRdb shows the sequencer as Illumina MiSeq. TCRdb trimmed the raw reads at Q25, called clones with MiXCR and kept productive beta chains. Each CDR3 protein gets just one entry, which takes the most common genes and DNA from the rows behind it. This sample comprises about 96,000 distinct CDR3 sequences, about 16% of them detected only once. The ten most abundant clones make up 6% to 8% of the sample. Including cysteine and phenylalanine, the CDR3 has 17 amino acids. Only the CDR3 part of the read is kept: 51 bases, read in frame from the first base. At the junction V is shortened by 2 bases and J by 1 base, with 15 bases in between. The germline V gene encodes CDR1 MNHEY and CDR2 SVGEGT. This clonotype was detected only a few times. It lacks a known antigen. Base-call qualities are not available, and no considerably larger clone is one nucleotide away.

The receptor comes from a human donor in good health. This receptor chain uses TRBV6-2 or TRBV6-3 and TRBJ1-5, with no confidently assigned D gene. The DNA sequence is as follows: TGTGCCAGCAGTTACCGAGCCTCCGGCAGGAGCAATCAGCCCCAGCATTTT. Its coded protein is CASSYRASGRSNQPQHF.